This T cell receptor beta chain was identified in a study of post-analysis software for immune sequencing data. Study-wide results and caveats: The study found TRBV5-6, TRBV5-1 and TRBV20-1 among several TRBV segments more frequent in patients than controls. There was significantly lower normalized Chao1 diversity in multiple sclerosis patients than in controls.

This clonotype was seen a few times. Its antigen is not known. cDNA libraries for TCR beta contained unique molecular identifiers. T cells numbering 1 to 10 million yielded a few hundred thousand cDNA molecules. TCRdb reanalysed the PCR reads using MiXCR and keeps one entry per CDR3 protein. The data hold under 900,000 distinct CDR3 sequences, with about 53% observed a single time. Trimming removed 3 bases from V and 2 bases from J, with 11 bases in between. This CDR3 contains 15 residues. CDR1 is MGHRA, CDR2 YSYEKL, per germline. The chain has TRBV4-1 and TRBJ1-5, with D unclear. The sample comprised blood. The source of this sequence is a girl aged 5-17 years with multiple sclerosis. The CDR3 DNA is TGCGCCAGCAGCCACACGACCGGGGGCAATCAGCCCCAGCATTTT. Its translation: CASSHTTGGNQPQHF.